These T cell receptor beta chains were read from a single sample in a study of cytomegalovirus exposure and HLA in healthy donors. TCRdb's copy holds only in-frame clones and misses some; the assay was immunoSEQ multiplex PCR. Of about 160,000 clones detected, roughly 79% appear once; the ten largest clones hold 6% to 8%. Sequenced material: PBMCs. These receptors came from a male donor in good health and CMV-seropositive. Both conserved end residues are part of each CDR3. Fields, in order: V gene, clone size, J gene, CDR3 protein. Clone size appears in some rows only: once, few, many, or a class for an expanded clone.

TRBV7-6	NA	TRBJ1-5	CASSPGANQPQHF
TRBV4-3	few	TRBJ2-3	CASSQVGGVTDTQYF
TRBV30	NA	TRBJ1-2	CAWSIRDRRGGYTF
TRBV5-1	NA	TRBJ1-2	CASSPFGGQGYGYTF
TRBV10-1	NA	TRBJ1-2	CASKRDPQPGYGYTF
TRBV7-2	NA	TRBJ1-4	CASSLVAGAEEKLFF
TRBV27	NA	TRBJ2-3	CASRRTSGGTSNTQYF
TRBV15	once	TRBJ1-6	CATSRAGTGIPLHF
TRBV10-2	NA	TRBJ1-1	CAGRTGMNTEAFF
TRBV4-2	NA	TRBJ2-7	CASSQLSWTSSNEQYF
TRBV9	NA	TRBJ1-1	CASSANLDTALNTEAFF
TRBV5-1	NA	TRBJ1-1	CASTRDRMNTEAFF
TRBV5-1	NA	TRBJ1-1	CASSLRTGEAEAFF
TRBV19	NA	TRBJ2-2	CASREEGRDAELFF
TRBV5-1	once	TRBJ1-5	CASSLGPRGNQPQHF
TRBV10-1	once	TRBJ1-1	CASSIGLGAFF
TRBV9	NA	TRBJ2-7	CASSPERGGAPYEQYF
TRBV10-1	NA	TRBJ2-1	CASSLDSSSYNEQFF
TRBV2	few	TRBJ1-2	CASSPTGGYDGYTF
TRBV30	NA	TRBJ2-5	CAWRPGLVQGETQYF